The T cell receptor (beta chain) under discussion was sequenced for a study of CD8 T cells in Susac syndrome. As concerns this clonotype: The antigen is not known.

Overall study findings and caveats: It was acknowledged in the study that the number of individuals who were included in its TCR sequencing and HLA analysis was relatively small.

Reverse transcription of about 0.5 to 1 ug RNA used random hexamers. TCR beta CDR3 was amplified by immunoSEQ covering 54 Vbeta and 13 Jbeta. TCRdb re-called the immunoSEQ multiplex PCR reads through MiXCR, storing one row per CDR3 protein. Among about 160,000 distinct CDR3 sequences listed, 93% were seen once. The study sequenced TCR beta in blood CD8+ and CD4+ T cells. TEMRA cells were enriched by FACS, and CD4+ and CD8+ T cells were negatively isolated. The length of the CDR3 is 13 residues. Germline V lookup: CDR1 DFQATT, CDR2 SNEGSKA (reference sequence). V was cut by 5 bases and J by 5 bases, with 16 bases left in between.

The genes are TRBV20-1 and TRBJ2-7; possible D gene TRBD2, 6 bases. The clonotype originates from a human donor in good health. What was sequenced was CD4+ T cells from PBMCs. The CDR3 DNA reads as TGCAGTGCTTTCGCGGGGTTCGGTGACGAGCAGTACTTC. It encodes CSAFAGFGDEQYF.